This T cell receptor beta chain was profiled in a study of T cell clones after liver transplantation. Study-wide context: TCRbeta sequencing after a pre-transplant mixed lymphocyte reaction identified graft-donor-reactive clones, later tracked in post-transplant blood. Timepoints were pre-transplant, pre-withdrawal, and after withdrawal was completed or failed. Overall study results and limits: Circulating graft-donor-reactive CD4 TCRbeta sequences fell significantly post-transplant in most of the 8 subjects. Post-transplant time points were not standardized, so conclusions are preliminary.

A remark on this clone: Its antigen is not known.

V gave up 5 bases and J gave up 4 bases, with 12 bases separating them. Germline-derived CDR1 and CDR2 are MNHEY and SMNVEV (reference sequence). CDR3 size: 15 residues. This table comes from immunoSEQ multiplex PCR, and its TCRdb copy is limited to in-frame clones, with some not included. There are around 100,000 clones in the sample; 80% to 90% occur only once, and roughly 2.8% lies in the top ten. The TCR comes from a human patient who received a liver transplant. Some T cells may originate from the graft donor. This chain links TRBV27 with TRBJ2-6; D is unresolved. Sequenced material: CD4+ T cells from blood, taken around 49 months after liver transplant. The CDR3: CASSPRATGANVLTF. CDR3 nucleotides: TGTGCCAGCAGTCCAAGAGCAACCGGGGCCAACGTCCTGACTTTC. The whole variable domain, filled in from reference TRBV27 and TRBJ2-6, reads EAQVTQNPRYLITVTGKKLTVTCSQNMNHEYMSWYRQDPGLGLRQIYYSMNVEVTDKGDVPEGYKVSRKEKRNFPLILESPSPNQTSLYFCASSPRATGANVLTFGAGSRLTVL.